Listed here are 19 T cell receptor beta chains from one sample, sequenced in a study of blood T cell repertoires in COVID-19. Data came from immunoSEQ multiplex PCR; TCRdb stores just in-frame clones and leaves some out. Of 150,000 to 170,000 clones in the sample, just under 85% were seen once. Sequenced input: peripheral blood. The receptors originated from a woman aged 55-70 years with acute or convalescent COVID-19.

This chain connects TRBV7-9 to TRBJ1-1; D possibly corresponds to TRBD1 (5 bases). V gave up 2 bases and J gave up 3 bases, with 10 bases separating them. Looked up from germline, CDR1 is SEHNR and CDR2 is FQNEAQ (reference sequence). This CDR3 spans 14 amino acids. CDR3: CASSLQGRHTEAFF. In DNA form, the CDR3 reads TGTGCCAGCAGCTTACAGGGTCGGCACACTGAAGCTTTCTTT.

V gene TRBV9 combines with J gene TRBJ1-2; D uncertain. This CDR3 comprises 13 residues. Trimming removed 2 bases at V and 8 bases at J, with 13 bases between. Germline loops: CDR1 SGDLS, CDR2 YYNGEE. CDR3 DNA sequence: TGTGCCAGCAGCGTCGGGGAGTTGCGCGGCTACACCTTC. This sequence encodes CASSVGELRGYTF.

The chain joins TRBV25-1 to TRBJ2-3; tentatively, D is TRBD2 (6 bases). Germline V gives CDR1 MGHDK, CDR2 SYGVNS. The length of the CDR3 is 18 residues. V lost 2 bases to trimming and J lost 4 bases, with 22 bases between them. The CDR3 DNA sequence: TGTGCCAGCAGTGAAGAGTTATGGGGCTGCGGGGTGGCAGATACGCAGTATTTT. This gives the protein CASSEELWGCGVADTQYF.

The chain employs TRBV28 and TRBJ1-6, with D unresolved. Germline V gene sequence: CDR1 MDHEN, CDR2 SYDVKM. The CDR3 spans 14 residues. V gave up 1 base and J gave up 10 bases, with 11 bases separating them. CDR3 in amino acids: CASSLLTTTSPLHF. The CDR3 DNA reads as TGTGCCAGCAGTTTATTAACGACAACCTCACCCCTCCACTTT. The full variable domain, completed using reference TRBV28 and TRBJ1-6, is DVKVTQSSRYLVKRTGEKVFLECVQDMDHENMFWYRQDPGLGLRLIYFSYDVKMKEKGDIPEGYSVSREKKERFSLILESASTNQTSMYLCASSLLTTTSPLHFGNGTRLTVT.

The CDR3 spells CASSGRAVVSGANVLTF. CDR3 nucleotides: TGCGCCAGCAGCGGGCGGGCGGTGGTGTCTGGGGCCAACGTCCTGACTTTC. The chain carries TRBV5-1 and TRBJ2-6, with a tentative D call TRBD2 (5 bases). The germline CDR1 and CDR2 sequences are SGHRS and YFSETQ. V was clipped by 4 bases and J by 1 base, with 15 bases between them. The CDR3 extends over 17 amino acids.

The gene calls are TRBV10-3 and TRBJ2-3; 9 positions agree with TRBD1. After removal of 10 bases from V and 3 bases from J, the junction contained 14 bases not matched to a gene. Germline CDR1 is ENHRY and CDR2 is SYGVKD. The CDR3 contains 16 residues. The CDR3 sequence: CATDGTYRGLTDTQYF. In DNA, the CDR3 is TGTGCCACCGATGGGACATACAGGGGGCTAACAGATACGCAGTATTTT.

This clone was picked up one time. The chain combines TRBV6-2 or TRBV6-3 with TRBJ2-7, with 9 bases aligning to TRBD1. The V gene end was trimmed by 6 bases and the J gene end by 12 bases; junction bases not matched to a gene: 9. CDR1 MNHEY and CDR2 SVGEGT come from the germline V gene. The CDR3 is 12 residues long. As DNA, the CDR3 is TGTGCCAGCAGCCCCGGACAGGGGAAAGGGTACGTC. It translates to CASSPGQGKGYV.

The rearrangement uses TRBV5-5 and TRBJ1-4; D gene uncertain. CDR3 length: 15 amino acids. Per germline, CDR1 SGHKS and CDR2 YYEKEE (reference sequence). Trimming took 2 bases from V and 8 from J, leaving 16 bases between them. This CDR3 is CASSFLDGYGEKLFF. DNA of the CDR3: TGTGCCAGCAGCTTCCTCGACGGTTACGGGGAAAAACTGTTTTTT.

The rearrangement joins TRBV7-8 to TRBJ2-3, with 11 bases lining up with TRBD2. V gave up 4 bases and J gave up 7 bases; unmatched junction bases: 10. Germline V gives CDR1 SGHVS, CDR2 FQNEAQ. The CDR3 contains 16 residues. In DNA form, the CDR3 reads TGTGCCAGCAGCTCCTCGACTAGCGGGACCCCTCATACGCAGTATTTT. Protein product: CASSSSTSGTPHTQYF.

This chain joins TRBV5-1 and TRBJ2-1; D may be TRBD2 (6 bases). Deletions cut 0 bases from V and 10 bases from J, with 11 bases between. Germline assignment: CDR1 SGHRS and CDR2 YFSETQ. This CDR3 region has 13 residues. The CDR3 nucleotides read TGCGCCAGCAGCTTGGCTGTGGGAGGCGAGCAGTTCTTC. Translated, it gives CASSLAVGGEQFF.

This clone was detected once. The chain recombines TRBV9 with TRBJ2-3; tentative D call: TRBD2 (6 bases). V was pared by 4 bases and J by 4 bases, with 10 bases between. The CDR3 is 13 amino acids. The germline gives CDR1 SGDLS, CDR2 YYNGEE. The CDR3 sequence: CASSRLDPDTQYF. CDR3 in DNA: TGTGCCAGCAGCCGACTAGATCCAGATACGCAGTATTTT.

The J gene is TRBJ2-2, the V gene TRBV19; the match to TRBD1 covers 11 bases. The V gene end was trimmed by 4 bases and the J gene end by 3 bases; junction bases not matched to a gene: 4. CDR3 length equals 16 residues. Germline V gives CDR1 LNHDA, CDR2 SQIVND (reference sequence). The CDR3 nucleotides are TGTGCCAGTAGTACCCGGGGACAGGGGGACACCGGGGAGCTGTTTTTT. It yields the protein CASSTRGQGDTGELFF.

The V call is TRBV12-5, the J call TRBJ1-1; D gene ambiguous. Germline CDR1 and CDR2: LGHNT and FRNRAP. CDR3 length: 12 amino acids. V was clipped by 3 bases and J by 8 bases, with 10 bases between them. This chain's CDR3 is CASGFNGGEAFF. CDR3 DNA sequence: TGTGCTAGTGGTTTTAATGGCGGAGAAGCTTTCTTT.

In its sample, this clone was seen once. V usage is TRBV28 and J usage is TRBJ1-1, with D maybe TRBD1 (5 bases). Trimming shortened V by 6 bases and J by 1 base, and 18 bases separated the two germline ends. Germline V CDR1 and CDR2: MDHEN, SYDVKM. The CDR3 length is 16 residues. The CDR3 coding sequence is TGTGCCAGCAGCGGAGCCCAGGGAAGAAAGAACACTGAAGCTTTCTTT. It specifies CASSGAQGRKNTEAFF.

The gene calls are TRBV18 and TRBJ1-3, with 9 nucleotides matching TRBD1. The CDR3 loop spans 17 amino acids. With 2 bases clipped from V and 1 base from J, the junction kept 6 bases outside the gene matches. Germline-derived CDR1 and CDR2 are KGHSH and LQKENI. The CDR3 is CASSPSTDRGSGNTIYF. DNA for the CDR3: TGTGCCAGCTCACCATCCACGGACAGGGGTTCTGGAAACACCATATATTTT.

The CDR3 spells CASSLAVYEQFF. The CDR3 region has the DNA TGTGCCAGCAGTTTGGCTGTGTATGAGCAGTTCTTC. The genes are TRBV28 and TRBJ2-1; D not certain. CDR3 length equals 12 residues. V was trimmed by 3 bases and J by 8 bases, leaving 8 bases between them. In germline, CDR1 is MDHEN, CDR2 SYDVKM.

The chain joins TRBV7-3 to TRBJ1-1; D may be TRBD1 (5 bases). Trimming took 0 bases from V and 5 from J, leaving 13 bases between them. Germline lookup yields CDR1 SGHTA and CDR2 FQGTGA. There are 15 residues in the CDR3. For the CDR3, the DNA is TGTGCCAGCAGCTTAACATTCAGGGATGGGACTGAAGCTTTCTTT. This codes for CASSLTFRDGTEAFF.

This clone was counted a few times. CDR3 in amino acids: CASSLQGLSYEQYF. Here the CDR3 DNA reads TGTGCCAGCAGCTTACAGGGGCTCTCCTACGAGCAGTACTTC. The chain is built from TRBV7-9 and TRBJ2-7, with D tentatively TRBD1 (6 bases). The CDR3 totals 14 residues. Trimming removed 2 bases from V and 0 bases from J, with 8 bases in between. CDR1 is SEHNR, CDR2 FQNEAQ, per germline (reference sequence).

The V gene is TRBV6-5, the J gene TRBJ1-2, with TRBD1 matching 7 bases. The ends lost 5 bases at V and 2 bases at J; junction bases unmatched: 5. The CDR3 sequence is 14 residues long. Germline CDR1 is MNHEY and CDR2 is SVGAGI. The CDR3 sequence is CASSKAGGNYGYTF. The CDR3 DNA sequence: TGTGCCAGCAGTAAGGCAGGGGGGAACTATGGCTACACCTTC.